The clone carrying this TCR beta chain was recorded a few times. Original data processing: The authors estimated nucleated cell counts from reference gene primer amplification. Sequencing used immunoSEQ multiplex PCR; TCRdb keeps in-frame clones, though not all of them. V, J and clone size are taken as reported in that table, and D and trimming were inferred from the DNA itself. The sample yields roughly 260,000 clones, around four fifths seen once. These data come from a study of blood T cell repertoires in COVID-19. The V and J ends lost 0 bases and 4 bases respectively, with 9 bases between them. CDR1 SGDLS and CDR2 YYNGEE come from the germline V gene. The CDR3 extends over 14 amino acids.

The sequence was obtained from a woman aged 40 to 50 with active or convalescent COVID-19. The rearrangement joins TRBV9 to TRBJ2-3; perhaps TRBD1 as D (6 bases). Sequenced material: peripheral blood. This CDR3 is CASSVGEGADTQYF. For the CDR3, the DNA is TGTGCCAGCAGCGTAGGTGAGGGGGCAGATACGCAGTATTTT.